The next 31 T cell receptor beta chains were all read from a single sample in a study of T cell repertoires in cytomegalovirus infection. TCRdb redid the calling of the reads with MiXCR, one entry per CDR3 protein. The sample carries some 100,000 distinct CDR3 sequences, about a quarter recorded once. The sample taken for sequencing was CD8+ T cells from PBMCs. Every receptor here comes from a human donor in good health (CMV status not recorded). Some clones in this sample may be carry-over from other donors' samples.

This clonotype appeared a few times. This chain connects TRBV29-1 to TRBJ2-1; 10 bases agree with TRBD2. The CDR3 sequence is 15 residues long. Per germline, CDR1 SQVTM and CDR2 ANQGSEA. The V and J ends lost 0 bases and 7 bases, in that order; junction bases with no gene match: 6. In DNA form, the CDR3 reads TGCAGCGTTGAAGACCCGGGACTAGCGTCGAATGAGCAGTTCTTC. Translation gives CSVEDPGLASNEQFF.

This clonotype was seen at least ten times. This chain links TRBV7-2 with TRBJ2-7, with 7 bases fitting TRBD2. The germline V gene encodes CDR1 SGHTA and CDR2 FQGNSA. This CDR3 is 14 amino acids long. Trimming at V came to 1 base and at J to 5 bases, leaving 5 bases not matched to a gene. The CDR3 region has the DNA TGTGCCAGCAGCTTAGATCGGGAGGTTGACGAGCAGTACTTC. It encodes CASSLDREVDEQYF.

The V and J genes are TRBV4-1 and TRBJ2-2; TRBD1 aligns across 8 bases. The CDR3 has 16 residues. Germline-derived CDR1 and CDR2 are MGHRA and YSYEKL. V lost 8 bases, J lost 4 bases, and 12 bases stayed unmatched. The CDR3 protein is CASASGQGARTGELFF. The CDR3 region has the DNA TGCGCCAGCGCAAGCGGTCAGGGGGCGCGCACCGGGGAGCTGTTTTTT.

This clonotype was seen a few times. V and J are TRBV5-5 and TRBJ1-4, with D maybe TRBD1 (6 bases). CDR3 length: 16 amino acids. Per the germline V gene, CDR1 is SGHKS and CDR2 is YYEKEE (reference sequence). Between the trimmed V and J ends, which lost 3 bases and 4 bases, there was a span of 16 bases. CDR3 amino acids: CASSYSGGPFNEKLFF. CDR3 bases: TGTGCCAGCAGCTACTCCGGGGGGCCCTTTAATGAAAAACTGTTTTTT.

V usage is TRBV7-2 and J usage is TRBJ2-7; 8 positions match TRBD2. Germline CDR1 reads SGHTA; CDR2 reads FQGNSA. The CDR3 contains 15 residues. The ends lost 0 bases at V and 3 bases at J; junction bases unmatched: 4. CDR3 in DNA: TGTGCCAGCAGCTTAGCCCTCGGGACTAGCTACGAGCAGTACTTC. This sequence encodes CASSLALGTSYEQYF.

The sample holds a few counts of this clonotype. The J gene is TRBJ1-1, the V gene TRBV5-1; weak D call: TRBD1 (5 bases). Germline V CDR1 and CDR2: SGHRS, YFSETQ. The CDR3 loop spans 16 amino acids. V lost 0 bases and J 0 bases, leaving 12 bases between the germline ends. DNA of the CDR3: TGCGCCAGCAGCTTGGTGAACGGGGGAATGAACACTGAAGCTTTCTTT. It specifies CASSLVNGGMNTEAFF.

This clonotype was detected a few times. The CDR3: CSAARTSGRSGELFF. CDR3 in DNA: TGCAGTGCTGCCCGGACTAGCGGGAGGTCCGGGGAGCTGTTTTTT. The rearrangement joins TRBV20-1 to TRBJ2-2; 14 bases line up with TRBD2. Germline loops: CDR1 DFQATT, CDR2 SNEGSKA (reference sequence). CDR3 length: 15 residues. V lost 5 bases to trimming and J lost 6 bases; unmatched junction nucleotides: 5.

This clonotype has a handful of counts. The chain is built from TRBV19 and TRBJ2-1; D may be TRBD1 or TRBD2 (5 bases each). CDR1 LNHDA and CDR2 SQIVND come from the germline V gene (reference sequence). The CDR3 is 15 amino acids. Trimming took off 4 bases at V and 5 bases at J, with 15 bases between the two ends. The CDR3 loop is CASSKDRDLDNEQFF. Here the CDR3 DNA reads TGTGCCAGTAGTAAGGACCGGGACCTGGACAATGAGCAGTTCTTC.

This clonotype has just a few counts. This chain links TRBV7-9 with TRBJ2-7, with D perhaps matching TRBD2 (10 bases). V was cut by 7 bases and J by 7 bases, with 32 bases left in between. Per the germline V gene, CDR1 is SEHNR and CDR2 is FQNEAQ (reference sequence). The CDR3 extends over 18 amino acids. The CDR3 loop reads CASNHGGTGRLAGEEQYF. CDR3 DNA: TGTGCCAGCAACCATGGGGGGACAGGGAGGCTAGCGGGAGAGGAGCAGTACTTC.

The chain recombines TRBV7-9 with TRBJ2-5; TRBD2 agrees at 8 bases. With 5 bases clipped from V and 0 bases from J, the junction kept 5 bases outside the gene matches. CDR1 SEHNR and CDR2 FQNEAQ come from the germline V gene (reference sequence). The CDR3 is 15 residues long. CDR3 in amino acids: CASSELAEDQETQYF. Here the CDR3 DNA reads TGTGCCAGCAGCGAACTAGCGGAAGACCAAGAGACCCAGTACTTC.

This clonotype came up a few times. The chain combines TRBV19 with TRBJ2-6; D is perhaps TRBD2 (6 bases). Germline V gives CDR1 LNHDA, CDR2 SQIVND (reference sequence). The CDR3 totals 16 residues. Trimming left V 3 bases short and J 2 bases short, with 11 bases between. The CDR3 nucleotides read TGTGCCAGTAGTATGAGGAGGGTTGCTGGGGCCAACGTCCTGACTTTC. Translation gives CASSMRRVAGANVLTF.

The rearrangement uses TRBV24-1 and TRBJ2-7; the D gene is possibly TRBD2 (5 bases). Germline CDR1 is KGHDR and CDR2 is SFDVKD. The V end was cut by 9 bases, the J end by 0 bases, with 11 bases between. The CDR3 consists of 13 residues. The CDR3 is CATEPGNSYEQYF. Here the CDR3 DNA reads TGTGCCACCGAGCCGGGAAACTCCTACGAGCAGTACTTC.

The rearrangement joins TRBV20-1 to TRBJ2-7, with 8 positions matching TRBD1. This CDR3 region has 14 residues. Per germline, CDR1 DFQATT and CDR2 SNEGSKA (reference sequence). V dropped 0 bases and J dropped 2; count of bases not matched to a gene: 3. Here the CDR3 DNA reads TGCAGTGCTAGAGATAGGGGACAGGCCTACGAGCAGTACTTC. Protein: CSARDRGQAYEQYF.

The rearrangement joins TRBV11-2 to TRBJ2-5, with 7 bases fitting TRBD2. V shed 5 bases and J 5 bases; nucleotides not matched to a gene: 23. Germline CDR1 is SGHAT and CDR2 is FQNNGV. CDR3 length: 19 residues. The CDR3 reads CASSPHSRMGEGVGETQYF. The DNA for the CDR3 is TGTGCCAGCAGCCCACACTCCCGAATGGGGGAGGGAGTGGGGGAGACCCAGTACTTC.

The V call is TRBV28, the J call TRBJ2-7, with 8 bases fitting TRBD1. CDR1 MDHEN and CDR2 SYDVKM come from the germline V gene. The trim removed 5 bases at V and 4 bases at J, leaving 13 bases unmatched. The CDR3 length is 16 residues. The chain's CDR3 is CASSDHGAGGLYEQYF. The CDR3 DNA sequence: TGTGCCAGCAGTGACCACGGGGCAGGGGGCTTGTACGAGCAGTACTTC. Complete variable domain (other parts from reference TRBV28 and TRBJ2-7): DVKVTQSSRYLVKRTGEKVFLECVQDMDHENMFWYRQDPGLGLRLIYFSYDVKMKEKGDIPEGYSVSREKKERFSLILESASTNQTSMYLCASSDHGAGGLYEQYFGPGTRLTVT.

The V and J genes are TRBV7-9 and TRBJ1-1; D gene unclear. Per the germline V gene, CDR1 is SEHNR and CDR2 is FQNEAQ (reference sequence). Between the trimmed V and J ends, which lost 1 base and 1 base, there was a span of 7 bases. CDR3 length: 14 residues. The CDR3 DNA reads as TGTGCCAGCAGCTTAGTCGGCCAGAACACTGAAGCTTTCTTT. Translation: CASSLVGQNTEAFF.

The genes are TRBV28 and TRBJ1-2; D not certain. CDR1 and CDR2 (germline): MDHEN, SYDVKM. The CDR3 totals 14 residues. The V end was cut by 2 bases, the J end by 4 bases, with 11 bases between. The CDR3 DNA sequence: TGTGCCAGCAGTTTAATATCCCCGGGCTATGGCTACACCTTC. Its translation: CASSLISPGYGYTF.

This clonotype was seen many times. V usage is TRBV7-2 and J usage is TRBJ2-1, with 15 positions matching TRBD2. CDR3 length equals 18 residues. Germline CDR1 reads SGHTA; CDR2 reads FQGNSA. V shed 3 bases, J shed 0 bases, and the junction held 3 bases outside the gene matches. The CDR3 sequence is CASSLGTSGGSSYNEQFF. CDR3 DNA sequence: TGTGCCAGCAGCTTGGGGACTAGCGGGGGGAGCTCCTACAATGAGCAGTTCTTC.

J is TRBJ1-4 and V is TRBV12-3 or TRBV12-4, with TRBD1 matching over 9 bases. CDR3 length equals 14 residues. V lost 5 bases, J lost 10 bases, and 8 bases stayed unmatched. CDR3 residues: CASSHRGRGGKLFF. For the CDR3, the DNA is TGTGCCAGCAGTCACAGGGGGCGAGGTGGAAAACTGTTTTTT.

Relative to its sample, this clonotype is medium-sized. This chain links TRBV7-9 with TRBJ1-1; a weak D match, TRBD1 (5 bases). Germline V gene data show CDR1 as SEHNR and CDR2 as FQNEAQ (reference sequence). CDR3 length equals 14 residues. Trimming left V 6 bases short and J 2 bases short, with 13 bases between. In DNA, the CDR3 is TGTGCCAGCAGATCTCGGGACGGTAACACTGAAGCTTTCTTT. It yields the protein CASRSRDGNTEAFF.

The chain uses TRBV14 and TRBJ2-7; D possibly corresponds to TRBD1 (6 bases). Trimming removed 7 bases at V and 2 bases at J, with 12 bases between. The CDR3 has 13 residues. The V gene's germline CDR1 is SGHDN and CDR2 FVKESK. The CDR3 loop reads CASNPRDTYEQYF. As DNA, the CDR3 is TGTGCCAGCAACCCCCGGGACACCTACGAGCAGTACTTC. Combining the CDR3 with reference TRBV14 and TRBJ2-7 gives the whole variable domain EAGVTQFPSHSVIEKGQTVTLRCDPISGHDNLYWYRRVMGKEIKFLLHFVKESKQDESGMPNNRFLAERTGGTYSTLKVQPAELEDSGVYFCASNPRDTYEQYFGPGTRLTVT.

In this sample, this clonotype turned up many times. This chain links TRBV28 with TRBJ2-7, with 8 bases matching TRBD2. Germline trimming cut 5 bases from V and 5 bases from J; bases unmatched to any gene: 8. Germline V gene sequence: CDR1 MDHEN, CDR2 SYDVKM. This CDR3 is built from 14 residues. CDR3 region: CASSKPGLVNEQYF. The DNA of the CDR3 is TGTGCCAGCAGTAAACCGGGACTAGTCAACGAGCAGTACTTC.

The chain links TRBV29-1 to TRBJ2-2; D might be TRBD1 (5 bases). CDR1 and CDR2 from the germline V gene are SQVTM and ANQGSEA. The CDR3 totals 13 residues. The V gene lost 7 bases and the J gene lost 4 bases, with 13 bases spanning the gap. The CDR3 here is CSAFDSITGELFF. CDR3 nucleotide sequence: TGCAGCGCCTTTGACAGTATCACCGGGGAGCTGTTTTTT.

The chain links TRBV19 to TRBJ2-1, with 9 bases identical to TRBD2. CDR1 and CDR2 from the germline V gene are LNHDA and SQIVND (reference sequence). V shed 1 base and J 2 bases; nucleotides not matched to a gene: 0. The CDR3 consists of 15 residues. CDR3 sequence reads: CASSIASGAYNEQFF. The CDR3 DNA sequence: TGTGCCAGTAGTATAGCTAGCGGGGCCTACAATGAGCAGTTCTTC. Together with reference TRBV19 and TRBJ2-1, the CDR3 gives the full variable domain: DGGITQSPKYLFRKEGQNVTLSCEQNLNHDAMYWYRQDPGQGLRLIYYSQIVNDFQKGDIAEGYSVSREKKESFPLTVTSAQKNPTAFYLCASSIASGAYNEQFFGPGTRLTVL.

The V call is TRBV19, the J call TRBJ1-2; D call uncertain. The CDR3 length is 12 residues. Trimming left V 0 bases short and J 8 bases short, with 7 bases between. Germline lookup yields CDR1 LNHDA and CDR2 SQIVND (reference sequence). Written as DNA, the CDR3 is TGTGCCAGTAGTATAGATCTCCGAGGCTACACCTTC. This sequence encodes CASSIDLRGYTF.

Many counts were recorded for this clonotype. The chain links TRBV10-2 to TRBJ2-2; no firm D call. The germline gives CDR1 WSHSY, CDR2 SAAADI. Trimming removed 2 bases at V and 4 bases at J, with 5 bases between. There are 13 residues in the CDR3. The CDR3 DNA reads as TGCGCCAGCAGTGAGAGGAGCACCGGGGAGCTGTTTTTT. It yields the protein CASSERSTGELFF.

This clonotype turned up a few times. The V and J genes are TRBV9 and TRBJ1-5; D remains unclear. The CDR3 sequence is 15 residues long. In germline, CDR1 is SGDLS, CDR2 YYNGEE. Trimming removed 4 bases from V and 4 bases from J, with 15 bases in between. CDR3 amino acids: CASSPNGVGNQPQHF. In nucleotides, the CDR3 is TGTGCCAGCAGCCCTAACGGGGTAGGGAATCAGCCCCAGCATTTT.

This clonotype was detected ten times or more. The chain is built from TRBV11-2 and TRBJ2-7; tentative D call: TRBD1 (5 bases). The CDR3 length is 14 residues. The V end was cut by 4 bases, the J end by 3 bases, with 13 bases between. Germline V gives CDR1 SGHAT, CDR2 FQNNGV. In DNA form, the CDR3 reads TGTGCCAGCAGCTCACAGGTGGGATACTACGAGCAGTACTTC. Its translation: CASSSQVGYYEQYF. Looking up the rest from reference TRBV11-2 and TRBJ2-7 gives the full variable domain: EAGVAQSPRYKIIEKRQSVAFWCNPISGHATLYWYQQILGQGPKLLIQFQNNGVVDDSQLPKDRFSAERLKGVDSTLKIQPAKLEDSAVYLCASSSQVGYYEQYFGPGTRLTVT.

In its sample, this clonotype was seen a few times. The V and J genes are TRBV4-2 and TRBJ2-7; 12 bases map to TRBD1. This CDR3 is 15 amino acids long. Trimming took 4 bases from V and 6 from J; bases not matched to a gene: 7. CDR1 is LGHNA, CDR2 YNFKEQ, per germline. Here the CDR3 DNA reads TGTGCCAGCAGCCCAGCCGGGACAGGGGGCTCCGAGCAGTACTTC. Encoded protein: CASSPAGTGGSEQYF.

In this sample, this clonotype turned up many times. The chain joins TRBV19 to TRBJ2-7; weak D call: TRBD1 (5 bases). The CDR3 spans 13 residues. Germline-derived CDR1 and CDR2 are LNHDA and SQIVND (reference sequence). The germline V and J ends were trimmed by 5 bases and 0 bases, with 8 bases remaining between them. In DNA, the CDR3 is TGTGCCAGTAGTGGGGCAGTCTCCTACGAGCAGTACTTC. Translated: CASSGAVSYEQYF.

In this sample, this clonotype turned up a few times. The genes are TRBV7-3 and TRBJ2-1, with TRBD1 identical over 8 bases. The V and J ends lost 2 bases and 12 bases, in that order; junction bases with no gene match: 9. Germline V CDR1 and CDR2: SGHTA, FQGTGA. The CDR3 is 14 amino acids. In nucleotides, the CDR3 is TGTGCCAGCAGCTTAGGGCAGGGGGCGAAAGGGCAGTTCTTC. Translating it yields CASSLGQGAKGQFF.